This T cell receptor (beta chain) was found in a study of a mutant IDH1 vaccine in newly diagnosed glioma. Overall study context: Across weeks 1, 3, 5, 7, 11, 15, 19 and 23, patients received a vaccination each time, eight in all. Vaccines were begun 4-6 weeks after radiotherapy alone, or with temozolomide cycles. Most had both radiotherapy and temozolomide beforehand; others had only one.

Data came from immunoSEQ multiplex PCR; TCRdb stores just in-frame clones and leaves some out. The data hold fewer than 45,000 clones, with under 95% observed a single time. The CDR3 is 12 residues long. The V end lost 4 bases, the J end lost 9 bases, and 9 bases lay between the germline ends. Germline V gene lookup returns CDR1 SEHNR and CDR2 FQNEAQ (reference sequence). Described time point: week 23, last vaccination. Topical imiquimod was applied with each vaccine dose, which held 300 ug of mutant IDH1 20-mer peptide. Donor diagnoses consisted of new WHO grade 3 or 4 IDH1-mutant, ATRX-lost astrocytomas. With respect to this clone: What it binds is unknown.

This TCR was sampled from a man aged 45-65 years with glioma. The sequences come from PBMCs, collected from a glioma patient whose treatment included an IDH1 peptide vaccine. The chain combines TRBV7-9 with TRBJ2-2; D is undetermined. The CDR3 reads CASSSMDRELFF. CDR3 nucleotide sequence: TGTGCCAGCAGCTCCATGGACCGGGAGCTGTTTTTT.